Reported below is one TCR beta chain. The data stem from a study of PD-1 blockade in classical Hodgkin lymphoma. Clones were read by immunoSEQ multiplex PCR, and TCRdb kept only the in-frame ones, dropping some. The sample has 25,000 to 35,000 clones, over 65% seen once. Relapses following autologous stem cell transplantation were seen in all patients, with brentuximab vedotin exposure varying. This TCR was sampled from a human donor with classical Hodgkin lymphoma. This specimen was peripheral blood mononuclear cells (PBMCs), taken before the second cycle of nivolumab.

The CDR3 reads CASSWLQGVHNQPQHF. CDR3 coding DNA: TGTGCCAGCAGTTGGCTCCAGGGAGTTCACAATCAGCCCCAGCATTTT. This sequence joins TRBV6-6 and TRBJ1-5; a possible D gene is TRBD1 (5 bases). V was trimmed by 4 bases and J by 3 bases, leaving 16 bases between them. CDR1 MNHNY and CDR2 SVGAGI come from the germline V gene (reference sequence). The CDR3 consists of 16 residues.